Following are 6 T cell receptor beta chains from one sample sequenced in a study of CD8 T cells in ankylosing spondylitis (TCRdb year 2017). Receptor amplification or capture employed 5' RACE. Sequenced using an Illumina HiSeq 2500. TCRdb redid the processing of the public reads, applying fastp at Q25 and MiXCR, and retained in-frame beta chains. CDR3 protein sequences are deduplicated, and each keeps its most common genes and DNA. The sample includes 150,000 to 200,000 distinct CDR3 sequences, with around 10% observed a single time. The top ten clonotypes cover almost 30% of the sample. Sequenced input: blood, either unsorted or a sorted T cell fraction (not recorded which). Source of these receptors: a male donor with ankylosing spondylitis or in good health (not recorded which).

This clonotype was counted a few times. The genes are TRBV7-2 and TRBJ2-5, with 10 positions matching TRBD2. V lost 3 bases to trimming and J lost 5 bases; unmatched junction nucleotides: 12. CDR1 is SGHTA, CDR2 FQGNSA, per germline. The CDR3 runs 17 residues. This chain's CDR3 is CASSLASSGSRGETQYF. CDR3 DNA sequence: TGTGCCAGCAGCTTGGCGTCTAGCGGGAGCCGCGGGGAGACCCAGTACTTC.

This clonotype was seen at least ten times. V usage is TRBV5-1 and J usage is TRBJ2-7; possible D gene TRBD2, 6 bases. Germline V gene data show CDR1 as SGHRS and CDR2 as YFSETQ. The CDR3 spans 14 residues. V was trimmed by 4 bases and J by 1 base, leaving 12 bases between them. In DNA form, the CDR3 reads TGCGCCAGCAGCGAACGGGACTGGTCCTACGAGCAGTACTTC. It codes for CASSERDWSYEQYF.

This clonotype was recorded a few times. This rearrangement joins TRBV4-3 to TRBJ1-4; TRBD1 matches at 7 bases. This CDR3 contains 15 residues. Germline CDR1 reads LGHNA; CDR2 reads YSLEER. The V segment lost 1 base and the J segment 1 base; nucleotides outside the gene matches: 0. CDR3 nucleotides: TGCGCCAGCAGCCAAGGACAGGGAACTAATGAAAAACTGTTTTTT. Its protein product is CASSQGQGTNEKLFF.

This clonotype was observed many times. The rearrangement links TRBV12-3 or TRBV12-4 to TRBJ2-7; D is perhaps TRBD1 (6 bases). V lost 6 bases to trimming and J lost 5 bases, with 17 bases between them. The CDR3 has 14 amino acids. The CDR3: CASSLTGNKDEQYF. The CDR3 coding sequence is TGTGCCAGCAGCCTTACAGGGAACAAGGACGAGCAGTACTTC.

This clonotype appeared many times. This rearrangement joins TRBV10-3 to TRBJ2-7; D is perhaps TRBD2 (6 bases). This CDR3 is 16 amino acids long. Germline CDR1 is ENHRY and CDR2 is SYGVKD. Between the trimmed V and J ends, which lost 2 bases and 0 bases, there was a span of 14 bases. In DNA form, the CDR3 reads TGTGCCATCAGTGAGACAAGCGGGCCCAGCTCCTACGAGCAGTACTTC. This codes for CAISETSGPSSYEQYF.

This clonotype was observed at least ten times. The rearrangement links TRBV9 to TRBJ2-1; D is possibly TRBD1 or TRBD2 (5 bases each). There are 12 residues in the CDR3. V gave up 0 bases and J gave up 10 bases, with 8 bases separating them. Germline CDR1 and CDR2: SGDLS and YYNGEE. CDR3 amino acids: CASSVGRDEQFF. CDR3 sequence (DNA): TGTGCCAGCAGCGTAGGTCGGGACGAGCAGTTCTTC.